This T cell receptor beta chain originates from a study of early stage breast cancer tumors. For the study at large: ER+/PR+/HER2- status applied to about 75% of the 16 invasive breast tumors. Roughly 8 ER+/PR+/HER2- tumors were invasive ductal; four were invasive lobular. General study points: Blood repertoires resembled normal breast more than tumor. Most shared enriched TCRB sequences were commonly generated ones.

A few counts support this clone. What it binds is not known. Sequencing used immunoSEQ multiplex PCR; TCRdb keeps in-frame clones, though not all of them. The sample carries 65,000 to 75,000 clones, over 80% recorded once. Sequencing was performed on blood. The TCR was taken from a middle-aged person with breast cancer.

CDR3 coding DNA: TGTGCCAGCAGTTTGCGGAGGGGAGGTGAAAAACTGTTTTTT. It translates to CASSLRRGGEKLFF. V usage is TRBV27 and J usage is TRBJ1-4; possible D gene TRBD1, 5 bases. V lost 3 bases and J 7 bases, leaving 12 bases between the germline ends. This CDR3 region has 14 residues. Germline V CDR1 and CDR2: MNHEY, SMNVEV (reference sequence).